These 9 T cell receptor beta chains came from one sample sequenced in a study of shared clonotypes between healthy human individuals. This table comes from immunoSEQ multiplex PCR, and its TCRdb copy is limited to in-frame clones, with some not included. The data show a few million clones, roughly 93% seen once. The sample was naive CD4+ T cells from PBMCs. Indicated subset: CD45RA+ positively selected. The receptor set was obtained from a man between 18 and 29 years old in good health. Some clones in this sample may be carry-over from other donors' samples.

This sequence joins TRBV30 and TRBJ2-7; D is possibly TRBD1 (5 bases). The CDR3 is made up of 12 amino acids. Germline loops: CDR1 GTSNPN, CDR2 SVGIG (reference sequence). Trimming shortened V by 3 bases and J by 0 bases, and 6 bases separated the two germline ends. CDR3 residues: CAWRQVSYEQYF. The CDR3 DNA is TGTGCCTGGAGACAGGTCTCCTACGAGCAGTACTTC.

The rearrangement joins TRBV4-1 to TRBJ2-6; TRBD1 agrees at 10 bases. V dropped 3 bases and J dropped 2; count of bases not matched to a gene: 4. The CDR3 contains 17 residues. From germline, CDR1 is MGHRA and CDR2 YSYEKL. The CDR3 sequence: CASSHAGQGAGANVLTF. DNA for the CDR3: TGCGCCAGCAGCCACGCAGGACAGGGGGCTGGGGCCAACGTCCTGACTTTC.

This clone has only one observation. The J gene is TRBJ1-1, the V gene TRBV2, with D perhaps matching TRBD1 (6 bases). Trimming removed 5 bases at V and 5 bases at J, with 9 bases between. Germline-derived CDR1 and CDR2 are SNHLY and FYNNEI. CDR3 length: 12 residues. The CDR3 is CASSMRGTEAFF. In DNA, the CDR3 is TGTGCCAGCAGTATGAGGGGGACTGAAGCTTTCTTT.

This chain joins TRBV7-9 and TRBJ2-5; TRBD1 agrees at 7 bases. This CDR3 has 14 amino acids. CDR1 and CDR2 (germline): SEHNR, FQNEAQ (reference sequence). The junction had 1 base not matched to a gene; V was cut back by 0 bases and J by 3 bases. This CDR3 reads CASSLAGQKETQYF. DNA of the CDR3: TGTGCCAGCAGCTTAGCGGGACAGAAAGAGACCCAGTACTTC. The full variable domain, in which reference TRBV7-9 and TRBJ2-5 provide the parts outside the CDR3, is DTGVSQNPRHKITKRGQNVTFRCDPISEHNRLYWYRQTLGQGPEFLTYFQNEAQLEKSRLLSDRFSAERPKGSFSTLEIQRTEQGDSAMYLCASSLAGQKETQYFGPGTRLLVL.

The chain is built from TRBV9 and TRBJ2-1; D is unclear. Trimming removed 0 bases at V and 8 bases at J, with 15 bases between. The germline gives CDR1 SGDLS, CDR2 YYNGEE. The CDR3 is 15 residues long. The DNA for the CDR3 is TGTGCCAGCAGCGTAGCTCCATCGGCCCACCATGAGCAGTTCTTC. Amino acid sequence: CASSVAPSAHHEQFF.

This clone showed up just once. The gene calls are TRBV7-9 and TRBJ2-1, with a possible D match to TRBD2 (6 bases). The CDR3 loop spans 16 amino acids. V was cut by 3 bases and J by 0 bases, with 12 bases left in between. Germline V CDR1 and CDR2: SEHNR, FQNEAQ (reference sequence). DNA for the CDR3: TGTGCCAGCAGCTTGGGGCGGGGAGCCTCCTACAATGAGCAGTTCTTC. Amino acid sequence: CASSLGRGASYNEQFF. The variable domain in full, completed from reference TRBV7-9 and TRBJ2-1, reads DTGVSQNPRHKITKRGQNVTFRCDPISEHNRLYWYRQTLGQGPEFLTYFQNEAQLEKSRLLSDRFSAERPKGSFSTLEIQRTEQGDSAMYLCASSLGRGASYNEQFFGPGTRLTVL.

The rearrangement links TRBV28 to TRBJ1-5; D is uncertain. The germline gives CDR1 MDHEN, CDR2 SYDVKM. The CDR3 runs 14 residues. V was trimmed by 3 bases and J by 4 bases, leaving 10 bases between them. As DNA, the CDR3 is TGTGCCAGCAGTTTTAATTTGGGGAATCAGCCCCAGCATTTT. This translates into CASSFNLGNQPQHF. Filled out from reference TRBV28 and TRBJ1-5, the complete variable domain reads DVKVTQSSRYLVKRTGEKVFLECVQDMDHENMFWYRQDPGLGLRLIYFSYDVKMKEKGDIPEGYSVSREKKERFSLILESASTNQTSMYLCASSFNLGNQPQHFGDGTRLSIL.

The chain is built from TRBV10-3 and TRBJ2-7; D is unresolved. CDR1 is ENHRY and CDR2 is SYGVKD in the germline V gene. Between the trimmed V and J ends, which lost 0 bases and 7 bases, there was a span of 13 bases. This CDR3 is 14 amino acids long. CDR3 sequence (DNA): TGTGCCATCAGTGAGTCCCCAGATCGATTGGAGCAGTACTTC. It encodes CAISESPDRLEQYF.

This rearrangement joins TRBV7-9 to TRBJ2-1; D may be TRBD2 (5 bases). This CDR3 has 16 amino acids. CDR1 and CDR2 (germline): SEHNR, FQNEAQ (reference sequence). V shed 1 base and J shed 2 bases, with 12 bases lying between them. CDR3 bases: TGTGCCAGCAGCTTAGACCTTAGCGCTCCCTACAATGAGCAGTTCTTC. This encodes CASSLDLSAPYNEQFF.